The text below deals with one T cell receptor beta chain. The sample is drawn from a study of blood T cell repertoires in COVID-19. Looking at the study overall: Italy, Spain and the United States were the sources of the convalescent and acute COVID-19 samples.

Those enrolled, adults aged 18 to 89 years, came from 25 or so US areas. Each recovered donor of Cohort 3 presented with two negative PCRs, clearance, or symptom resolution. Original methodology: Reference gene primer amplification gave nucleated cell count estimates. The table came from immunoSEQ multiplex PCR; TCRdb's copy has only in-frame clones and leaves some out. The V and J calls and clone size come from that table; D and trimming were worked out from the DNA. This repertoire shows over 200,000 clones, 70% to 90% found once; its top ten account for nearly 9.5%. This TCR was recovered from a man between 40 and 49 years old who had recovered from COVID-19. Sequenced sample: PBMCs or T cells enriched from blood (not recorded which).

The CDR3 protein is CATAMRGYTGELFF. The DNA for the CDR3 is TGTGCCACCGCAATGCGGGGATACACCGGGGAGCTGTTTTTT. The V call is TRBV15, the J call TRBJ2-2; weak D call: TRBD2 (6 bases). CDR1 is LNHNV and CDR2 is YYDKDF in the germline V gene (reference sequence). The V and J ends lost 8 bases and 3 bases respectively, with 13 bases between them. There are 14 residues in the CDR3.